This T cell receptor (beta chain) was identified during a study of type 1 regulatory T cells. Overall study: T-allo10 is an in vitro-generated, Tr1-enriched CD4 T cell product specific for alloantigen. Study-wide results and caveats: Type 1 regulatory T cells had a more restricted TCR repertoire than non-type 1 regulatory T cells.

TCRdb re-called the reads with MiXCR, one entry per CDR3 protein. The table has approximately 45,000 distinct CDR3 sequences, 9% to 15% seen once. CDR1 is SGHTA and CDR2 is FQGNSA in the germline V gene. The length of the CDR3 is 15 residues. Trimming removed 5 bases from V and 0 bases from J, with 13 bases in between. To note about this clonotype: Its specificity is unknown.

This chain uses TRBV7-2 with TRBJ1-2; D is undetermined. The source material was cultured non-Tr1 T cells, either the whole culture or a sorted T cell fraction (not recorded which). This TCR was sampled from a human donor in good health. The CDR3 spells CASSPFDPANYGYTF. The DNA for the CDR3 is TGTGCCAGCAGCCCGTTTGACCCAGCTAACTATGGCTACACCTTC.